This T cell receptor beta chain was retrieved from a study of T cell responses to AZD1222 COVID-19 vaccine. Trimming removed 3 bases at V and 2 bases at J, with 10 bases between. Looked up from germline, CDR1 is LNHDA and CDR2 is SQIVND (reference sequence). The CDR3 contains 14 residues. Study-wide results and limits: Two doses of AZD1222 preceded a rise in Spike-specific TCR breadth and depth. Donors were chiefly white British, with a greater number of females, and clonal diversity was perhaps underestimated.

This table comes from immunoSEQ multiplex PCR, and its TCRdb copy is limited to in-frame clones, with some not included. The sample lists about 140,000 clones, 90% to 95% occurring once. With regard to this clone: Its antigen remains unidentified.

The J gene is TRBJ1-1, the V gene TRBV19; no clear D gene. This receptor was taken from an adult who received the AZD1222 COVID-19 vaccine. The specimen comprised peripheral blood, sampled 28 days after the second AZD1222 dose. Here the CDR3 reads CASSIPRVNTEAFF. The CDR3 nucleotides read TGTGCCAGTAGTATCCCTAGGGTTAACACTGAAGCTTTCTTT.